The entry below describes one T cell receptor beta chain. The record originates from a study of blood T cell repertoires in COVID-19. The V and J ends lost 5 bases and 8 bases, in that order; junction bases with no gene match: 8. The CDR3 is 14 amino acids. The germline gives CDR1 SGHDT, CDR2 YYEEEE. Libraries were prepared by immunoSEQ multiplex PCR; TCRdb keeps only in-frame clonotypes and omits some of them. The sample has about 220,000 clones; roughly 84% are singletons. This TCR was sampled from a man aged 25 to 40 with active or convalescent COVID-19. This sequence joins TRBV5-6 and TRBJ1-4; 8 positions match TRBD1. Sequenced: peripheral blood. DNA for the CDR3: TGTGCCAGCAGGGGAGACAGGGGACAGGAAAAACTGTTTTTT. Its protein product is CASRGDRGQEKLFF.